The next 9 T cell receptor beta chains were all read from a single sample in a study of blood T cell repertoires in COVID-19. Produced via immunoSEQ multiplex PCR; TCRdb's table is partial and in-frame only. The data hold around 250,000 clones, with around 84% observed a single time. The sequencing sample was made of PBMCs or T cells enriched from blood (not recorded which). Source of these receptors: a woman in her 50s who had recovered from COVID-19.

The J gene is TRBJ2-5, the V gene TRBV7-9, with 11 bases matching TRBD2. Germline V CDR1 and CDR2: SEHNR, FQNEAQ (reference sequence). The J segment lost 4 bases and the V segment lost 9 bases, leaving 4 bases of the junction unmatched. The CDR3 has 13 residues. The CDR3 is CASAGLAAETQYF. CDR3 nucleotides: TGTGCCAGTGCGGGACTAGCGGCAGAGACCCAGTACTTC. The entire variable domain, with the rest obtained from reference TRBV7-9 and TRBJ2-5, is as follows: DTGVSQNPRHKITKRGQNVTFRCDPISEHNRLYWYRQTLGQGPEFLTYFQNEAQLEKSRLLSDRFSAERPKGSFSTLEIQRTEQGDSAMYLCASAGLAAETQYFGPGTRLLVL.

This clone was detected only once. The CDR3 DNA sequence: TGCGCCAGCAGCTTGGAAGGGGGTAGGGAGGGAGCTTTCTTT. The encoded protein is CASSLEGGREGAFF. The chain joins TRBV5-1 to TRBJ1-1, with a possible D match to TRBD1 (6 bases). Germline lookup yields CDR1 SGHRS and CDR2 YFSETQ. V dropped 0 bases and J dropped 10 bases, with 16 bases sitting between them. This CDR3 region has 14 residues.

The chain carries TRBV11-3 and TRBJ1-1, with D possibly TRBD1 on 5 matching bases. The V gene's germline CDR1 is SGHNT and CDR2 YENEEA. The CDR3 is 14 residues long. Trimming took 2 bases from V and 1 from J, leaving 8 bases between them. CDR3 DNA sequence: TGTGCCAGCAGCTTATCGGGGGGGAACACTGAAGCTTTCTTT. Translation: CASSLSGGNTEAFF.

This chain links TRBV28 with TRBJ1-2; 8 positions match TRBD1. V trimming: 6 bases; J trimming: 4 bases; junction bases outside the gene matches: 19. The CDR3 spans 18 residues. Germline V lookup: CDR1 MDHEN, CDR2 SYDVKM. As DNA, the CDR3 is TGTGCCAGCAGCTCCTTCGGGGGACAGGTCTCGCGGGGCTATGGCTACACCTTC. Encoded protein: CASSSFGGQVSRGYGYTF.

J is TRBJ1-1 and V is TRBV3-1 (or the pseudogene TRBV3-2), with a tentative D call TRBD1 (5 bases). This CDR3 is 13 amino acids long. V was cut by 6 bases and J by 1 base, with 9 bases left in between. Germline V gives CDR1 LGHDT, CDR2 YNNKEL (reference sequence). CDR3 nucleotides: TGTGCCAGCAGAGGGGTCAAGAACACTGAAGCTTTCTTT. Residues: CASRGVKNTEAFF.

This chain joins TRBV7-2 and TRBJ2-2, with TRBD2 matching over 9 bases. Germline loops: CDR1 SGHTA, CDR2 FQGNSA. The CDR3 is 17 amino acids. Unmatched junction bases numbered 8, after V lost 1 base and J lost 5 bases. CDR3 protein: CASSLEVAGEETGELFF. CDR3 bases: TGTGCCAGCAGCTTAGAGGTAGCGGGAGAGGAGACCGGGGAGCTGTTTTTT.

The genes are TRBV30 and TRBJ2-7, with 7 bases lining up with TRBD2. V shed 0 bases, J shed 1 base, and the junction held 6 bases outside the gene matches. This CDR3 region has 15 residues. CDR1 and CDR2 (germline): GTSNPN, SVGIG (reference sequence). CDR3 residues: CAWSVPGGTSYEQYF. The CDR3 region has the DNA TGTGCCTGGAGTGTACCGGGGGGTACTTCCTACGAGCAGTACTTC.

The rearrangement joins TRBV4-2 to TRBJ2-3, with D unclear. The CDR3 covers 13 residues. With 4 bases removed from V and 3 bases from J, the gap between germline ends came to 8 bases. From germline, CDR1 is LGHNA and CDR2 YNFKEQ. The DNA for the CDR3 is TGTGCCAGCAGCCTCGACAAGACAGATACGCAGTATTTT. Translating it yields CASSLDKTDTQYF.

This chain connects TRBV7-9 to TRBJ1-6, with unresolved D. This CDR3 contains 12 residues. Germline V gives CDR1 SEHNR, CDR2 FQNEAQ (reference sequence). Trimming shortened V by 4 bases and J by 13 bases, and 11 bases separated the two germline ends. Here the CDR3 DNA reads TGTGCCAGCAGCTCTCCAGGCTCCCCCCTCCACTTT. Residues: CASSSPGSPLHF. Combining the CDR3 with reference TRBV7-9 and TRBJ1-6 gives the whole variable domain DTGVSQNPRHKITKRGQNVTFRCDPISEHNRLYWYRQTLGQGPEFLTYFQNEAQLEKSRLLSDRFSAERPKGSFSTLEIQRTEQGDSAMYLCASSSPGSPLHFGNGTRLTVT.